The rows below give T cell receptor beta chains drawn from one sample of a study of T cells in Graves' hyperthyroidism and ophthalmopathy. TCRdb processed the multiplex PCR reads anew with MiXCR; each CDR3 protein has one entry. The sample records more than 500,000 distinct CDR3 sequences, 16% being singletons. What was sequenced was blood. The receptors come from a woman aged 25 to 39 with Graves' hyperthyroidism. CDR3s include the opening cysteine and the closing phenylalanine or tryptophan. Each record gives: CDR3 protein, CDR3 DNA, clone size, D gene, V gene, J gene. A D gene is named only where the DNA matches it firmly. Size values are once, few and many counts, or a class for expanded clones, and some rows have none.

cdr3_aa: CAWATTGLTQYF; cdr3_nt: TGTGCCTGGGCTACTACCGGCCTTACGCAGTATTTT; clone_size: many; d_call: -; v_call: TRBV30; j_call: TRBJ2-3
cdr3_aa: CASAKGAEGLAGFYNEQFF; cdr3_nt: TGTGCCAGTGCAAAGGGTGCTGAGGGACTAGCGGGATTCTACAATGAGCAGTTCTTC; clone_size: many; d_call: TRBD2; v_call: TRBV19; j_call: TRBJ2-1
cdr3_aa: CASSSGLAGPNEQFF; cdr3_nt: TGTGCCAGCAGTTCGGGACTAGCGGGACCCAATGAGCAGTTCTTC; clone_size: many; d_call: TRBD2; v_call: TRBV27; j_call: TRBJ2-1
cdr3_aa: CASSPIRDYGYTF; cdr3_nt: TGTGCCAGCTCACCAATCAGGGACTATGGCTACACCTTC; clone_size: many; d_call: -; v_call: TRBV18; j_call: TRBJ1-2
cdr3_aa: CASSSTAGGSTDTQYF; cdr3_nt: TGTGCCAGCAGCTCCACCGCGGGGGGGAGCACAGATACGCAGTATTTT; clone_size: many; d_call: TRBD2; v_call: TRBV7-3; j_call: TRBJ2-3
cdr3_aa: CASSQGAHYGYTF; cdr3_nt: TGTGCCAGCTCCCAAGGGGCCCACTATGGCTACACCTTC; clone_size: few; d_call: -; v_call: TRBV6-8; j_call: TRBJ1-2
cdr3_aa: CASSERSMLHEQYF; cdr3_nt: TGTGCCAGCAGTGAGCGTAGCATGCTGCACGAGCAGTACTTC; clone_size: many; d_call: -; v_call: TRBV2; j_call: TRBJ2-7
cdr3_aa: CASSRWTSGRGNEQFF; cdr3_nt: TGTGCCAGTAGTAGGTGGACTAGCGGGAGAGGTAATGAGCAGTTCTTC; clone_size: -; d_call: TRBD2; v_call: TRBV19; j_call: TRBJ2-1
cdr3_aa: CASSLDGADGETQYF; cdr3_nt: TGTGCCAGCAGCTTAGATGGGGCGGATGGAGAGACCCAGTACTTC; clone_size: many; d_call: -; v_call: TRBV7-9; j_call: TRBJ2-5
cdr3_aa: CASSLDGRSEQFF; cdr3_nt: TGTGCCAGCAGCTTAGACGGGAGAAGTGAGCAGTTCTTC; clone_size: many; d_call: -; v_call: TRBV11-2; j_call: TRBJ2-1
cdr3_aa: CASSHGSSGRMNEQFF; cdr3_nt: TGTGCCAGCAGCCATGGATCTAGCGGGAGGATGAATGAGCAGTTCTTC; clone_size: -; d_call: TRBD2; v_call: TRBV7-3; j_call: TRBJ2-1
cdr3_aa: CASSLWADRVLGGYTF; cdr3_nt: TGTGCCAGTAGCCTCTGGGCGGACAGGGTTCTCGGTGGCTACACCTTC; clone_size: few; d_call: TRBD1; v_call: TRBV19; j_call: TRBJ1-2
cdr3_aa: CSVEQAYEQYF; cdr3_nt: TGCAGCGTTGAACAGGCCTACGAGCAGTACTTC; clone_size: many; d_call: -; v_call: TRBV29-1; j_call: TRBJ2-7
cdr3_aa: CAWRKGQGSPLHF; cdr3_nt: TGTGCCTGGAGAAAGGGACAAGGCTCACCCCTCCACTTT; clone_size: many; d_call: -; v_call: TRBV30; j_call: TRBJ1-6
cdr3_aa: CASTDYRGGSYGYTF; cdr3_nt: TGTGCCAGCACCGATTACAGGGGAGGGTCCTATGGCTACACCTTC; clone_size: -; d_call: TRBD1; v_call: TRBV6-1; j_call: TRBJ1-2
cdr3_aa: CASSPGGDEAFF; cdr3_nt: TGTGCCAGCAGCCCAGGGGGCGATGAAGCTTTCTTT; clone_size: many; d_call: TRBD1; v_call: TRBV11-2; j_call: TRBJ1-1
cdr3_aa: CASVPGLAGGLTDTQYF; cdr3_nt: TGTGCCAGCGTCCCGGGACTAGCGGGAGGCCTCACAGATACGCAGTATTTT; clone_size: few; d_call: TRBD2; v_call: TRBV9; j_call: TRBJ2-3
cdr3_aa: CASSGDGLPLHF; cdr3_nt: TGTGCCAGCAGCGGGGACGGACTTCCTCTCCACTTT; clone_size: -; d_call: -; v_call: TRBV5-6; j_call: TRBJ1-6
cdr3_aa: CATSDLLGTMGLFF; cdr3_nt: TGTGCCACCAGTGATTTGCTCGGGACTATGGGGCTGTTTTTT; clone_size: -; d_call: TRBD2; v_call: TRBV24-1; j_call: TRBJ2-2
cdr3_aa: CASSEWTGLYEQYF; cdr3_nt: TGTGCCAGCAGTGAATGGACAGGGTTGTACGAGCAGTACTTC; clone_size: -; d_call: TRBD1; v_call: TRBV2; j_call: TRBJ2-7
cdr3_aa: CSVEDSNHEQYF; cdr3_nt: TGCAGCGTTGAAGACAGTAACCACGAGCAGTACTTC; clone_size: few; d_call: -; v_call: TRBV29-1; j_call: TRBJ2-7
cdr3_aa: CASSPARVRSVQETQYF; cdr3_nt: TGTGCCAGCAGCCCTGCTCGTGTTCGCAGTGTGCAAGAGACCCAGTACTTC; clone_size: many; d_call: -; v_call: TRBV7-9; j_call: TRBJ2-5
cdr3_aa: CASSAPGTGDETQYF; cdr3_nt: TGTGCCAGCAGTGCACCCGGGACAGGGGACGAGACCCAGTACTTC; clone_size: many; d_call: TRBD1; v_call: TRBV28; j_call: TRBJ2-5
cdr3_aa: CASSLRQGAGELFF; cdr3_nt: TGTGCCAGCAGCTTAAGACAGGGGGCCGGGGAGCTGTTTTTT; clone_size: many; d_call: TRBD1; v_call: TRBV7-9; j_call: TRBJ2-2
cdr3_aa: CASSGGDTQGEQFF; cdr3_nt: TGTGCCAGCAGTGGGGGCGACACCCAGGGGGAGCAGTTCTTC; clone_size: many; d_call: -; v_call: TRBV27; j_call: TRBJ2-1
cdr3_aa: CASSPGGAGEQFF; cdr3_nt: TGTGCCAGCAGTCCCGGTGGTGCCGGTGAGCAGTTCTTC; clone_size: many; d_call: -; v_call: TRBV27; j_call: TRBJ2-1
cdr3_aa: CASRSFKGQDSTDTQYF; cdr3_nt: TGTGCCAGCAGATCCTTTAAAGGACAGGACAGCACAGATACGCAGTATTTT; clone_size: -; d_call: TRBD1; v_call: TRBV5-8; j_call: TRBJ2-3